The clone carrying this T cell receptor beta chain was seen once. What it recognizes is unknown. The data stem from a study of cytomegalovirus exposure and HLA in healthy donors. Overall study: The 110 or so validation repertoires used the same platform as the roughly 610 first-cohort repertoires, a later analysis reported. The study's findings and limits: Under in vitro conditions, a few CMV-associated chains were confirmed as specific for CMV antigens. It was reportedly the case that the classifier diagnosed cytomegalovirus status with high specificity and sensitivity. The study designated some 180 TCR beta chains cytomegalovirus-associated.

Libraries were prepared by immunoSEQ multiplex PCR; TCRdb keeps only in-frame clonotypes and omits some of them. The data hold 200,000 or so clones, with roughly 84% observed a single time. The germline V gene encodes CDR1 LNHNV and CDR2 YYDKDF (reference sequence). With 0 bases removed from V and 7 bases from J, the gap between germline ends came to 12 bases. This CDR3 has 15 amino acids. The V gene is TRBV15, the J gene TRBJ2-2; tentative D call: TRBD2 (6 bases). The specimen sequenced was PBMCs. The TCR comes from a man between 18 and 35 years old in good health and CMV-seropositive. CDR3 sequence: CATSRDQTGGGELFF. CDR3 nucleotide sequence: TGTGCCACCAGCAGAGATCAAACCGGGGGCGGGGAGCTGTTTTTT.